This entry is about one TCR beta chain. Its antigen is as yet unknown. Amplification used 60 Vbeta primers and 13 Jbeta primers. Repertoires were generated with immunoSEQ multiplex PCR, while TCRdb's copy carries only in-frame clones and drops some. Of roughly 170,000 clones detected, about 78% appear once; the ten largest clones hold around 13%. This record comes from a study of cytomegalovirus exposure and HLA in healthy donors. Study observations and caveats: Many donors carried some public TCRs, although rarity characterized most TCR sequences. Immune exposure data for these donors was limited to CMV serostatus.

From germline, CDR1 is LNHDA and CDR2 SQIVND (reference sequence). Trimming removed 6 bases at V and 2 bases at J, with 9 bases between. The CDR3 covers 13 residues. Sequencing used PBMCs. This clonotype originated in a woman aged 50 to 60 in good health and CMV-seropositive. The V call is TRBV19, the J call TRBJ2-3; TRBD1 might be the D (6 bases). In DNA form, the CDR3 reads TGTGCCAGTAGGAGGACAGCCACAGATACGCAGTATTTT. This encodes CASRRTATDTQYF. The whole variable domain, filled in from reference TRBV19 and TRBJ2-3, reads DGGITQSPKYLFRKEGQNVTLSCEQNLNHDAMYWYRQDPGQGLRLIYYSQIVNDFQKGDIAEGYSVSREKKESFPLTVTSAQKNPTAFYLCASRRTATDTQYFGPGTRLTVL.